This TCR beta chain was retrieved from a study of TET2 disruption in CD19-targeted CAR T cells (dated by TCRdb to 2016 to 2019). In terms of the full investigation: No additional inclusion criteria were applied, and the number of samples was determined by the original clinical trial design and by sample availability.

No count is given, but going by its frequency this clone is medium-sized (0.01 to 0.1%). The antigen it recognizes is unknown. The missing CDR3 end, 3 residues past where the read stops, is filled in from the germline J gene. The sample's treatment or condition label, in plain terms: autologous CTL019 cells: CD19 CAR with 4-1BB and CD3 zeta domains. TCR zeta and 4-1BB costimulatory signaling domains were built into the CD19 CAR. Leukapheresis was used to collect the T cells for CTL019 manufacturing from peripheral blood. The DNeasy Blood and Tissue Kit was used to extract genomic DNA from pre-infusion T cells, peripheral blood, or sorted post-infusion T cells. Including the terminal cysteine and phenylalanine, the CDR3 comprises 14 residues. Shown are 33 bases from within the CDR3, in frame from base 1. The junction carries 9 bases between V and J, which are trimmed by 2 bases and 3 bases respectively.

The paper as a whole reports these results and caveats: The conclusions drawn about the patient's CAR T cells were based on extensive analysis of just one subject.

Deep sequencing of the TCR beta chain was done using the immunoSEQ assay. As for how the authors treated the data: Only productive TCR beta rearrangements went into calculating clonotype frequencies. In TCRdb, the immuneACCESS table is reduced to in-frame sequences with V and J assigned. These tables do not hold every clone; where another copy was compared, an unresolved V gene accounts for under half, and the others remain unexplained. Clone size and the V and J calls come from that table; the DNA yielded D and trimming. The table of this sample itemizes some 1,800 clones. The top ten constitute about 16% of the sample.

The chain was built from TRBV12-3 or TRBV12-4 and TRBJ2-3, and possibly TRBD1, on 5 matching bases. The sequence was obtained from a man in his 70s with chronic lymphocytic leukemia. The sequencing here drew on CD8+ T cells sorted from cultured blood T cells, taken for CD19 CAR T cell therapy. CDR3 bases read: TGTGCCAGCAGTTTACAGGGCCTGACAGATACG. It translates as CASSLQGLTDT. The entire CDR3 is CASSLQGLTDTQYF.